The clone carrying this T cell receptor beta chain came up a few times. Antigen unknown. This PCR relied on a set of 60 Vbeta primers and 13 Jbeta primers. Sequenced by immunoSEQ multiplex PCR; TCRdb stores in-frame clones only, minus some. The data hold 120,000 to 150,000 clones, with around 85% observed a single time. The data derive from a study of cytomegalovirus exposure and HLA in healthy donors. This CDR3 region has 16 residues. V lost 6 bases, J lost 3 bases, and 14 bases stayed unmatched. Germline CDR1 reads MNHEY; CDR2 reads SMNVEV (reference sequence). General study points: As a later analysis showed, a missense DCLRE1C variant was linked to trimming of TCR beta V- and J-genes. Confirmation was obtained in vitro that a few CMV-associated chains are specific for CMV antigens.

This sequence originates from a woman in her thirties in good health and CMV-seronegative. This chain uses TRBV27 with TRBJ2-7; 7 bases fit TRBD1. The sample taken for sequencing was PBMCs. CDR3 bases: TGTGCCAGCAGCCCCGCTACAGGGGCCGTTTACTACGAGCAGTACTTC. Its translation: CASSPATGAVYYEQYF.